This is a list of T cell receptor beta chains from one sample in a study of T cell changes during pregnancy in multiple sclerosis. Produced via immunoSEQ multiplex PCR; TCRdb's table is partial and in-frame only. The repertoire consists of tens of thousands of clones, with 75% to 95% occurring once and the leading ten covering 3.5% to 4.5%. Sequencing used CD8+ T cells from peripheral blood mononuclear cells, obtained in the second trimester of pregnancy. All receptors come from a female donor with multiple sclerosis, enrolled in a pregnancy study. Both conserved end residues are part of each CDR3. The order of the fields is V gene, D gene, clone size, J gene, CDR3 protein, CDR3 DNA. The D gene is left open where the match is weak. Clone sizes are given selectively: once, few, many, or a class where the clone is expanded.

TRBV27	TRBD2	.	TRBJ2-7	CASSFLAGESYEQYF	TGTGCCAGCAGTTTTCTAGCGGGTGAGTCCTACGAGCAGTACTTC
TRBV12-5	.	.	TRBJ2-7	CASGFGGAYEQYF	TGTGCTAGTGGTTTTGGCGGAGCTTACGAGCAGTACTTC
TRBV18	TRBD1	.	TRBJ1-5	CASSPTGDLSQPQHF	TGTGCCAGCTCACCAACAGGGGATCTCTCTCAGCCCCAGCATTTT
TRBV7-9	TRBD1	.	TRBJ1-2	CASSLGQVSYGYTF	TGTGCCAGCAGCCTTGGACAGGTTAGCTATGGCTACACCTTC
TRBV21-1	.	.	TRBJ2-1	CASSKWGQTHNEQFF	TGTGCCAGCAGCAAATGGGGACAGACCCACAATGAGCAGTTCTTC
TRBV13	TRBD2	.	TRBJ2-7	CASSQNSGTSGYEQYF	TGTGCCAGCAGCCAAAACAGCGGGACTAGCGGCTACGAGCAGTACTTC
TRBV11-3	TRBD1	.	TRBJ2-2	CASSTDRGRDELFF	TGTGCCAGCAGCACCGACAGGGGTAGGGATGAGCTGTTTTTT
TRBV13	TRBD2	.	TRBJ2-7	CASTGGRSYEQYF	TGTGCCAGCACGGGGGGACGGTCCTACGAGCAGTACTTC
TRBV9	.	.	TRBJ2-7	CASSVAAGAYEQYF	TGTGCCAGCAGCGTAGCGGCAGGGGCCTACGAGCAGTACTTC
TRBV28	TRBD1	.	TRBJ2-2	CASSSDRAGGELFF	TGTGCCAGCAGTTCGGACAGGGCGGGCGGGGAGCTGTTTTTT
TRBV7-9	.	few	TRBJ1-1	CASSPREKGRLEAEAFF	TGTGCCAGCAGCCCTAGGGAGAAGGGCCGATTGGAGGCTGAAGCTTTCTTT
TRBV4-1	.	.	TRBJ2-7	CASSQDLLAATYEQYF	TGCGCCAGCAGCCAAGATCTTTTGGCGGCAACCTACGAGCAGTACTTC
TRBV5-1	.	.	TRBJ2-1	CASSLEAEEIYNEQFF	TGCGCCAGCAGCTTGGAAGCGGAGGAGATCTACAATGAGCAGTTCTTC
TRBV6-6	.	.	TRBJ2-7	CASSYSSTSYEQYF	TGTGCCAGCAGTTATTCTAGCACGTCCTACGAGCAGTACTTC
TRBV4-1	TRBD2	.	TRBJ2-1	CASSPQGERGSYNEQFF	TGCGCCAGCAGCCCCCAAGGGGAGCGGGGGTCCTACAATGAGCAGTTCTTC
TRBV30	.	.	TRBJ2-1	CAWANREGYEQFF	TGTGCCTGGGCGAACAGGGAGGGGTATGAGCAGTTCTTC
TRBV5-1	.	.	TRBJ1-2	CASSSQGRVDYGYTF	TGCGCCAGCAGCTCTCAGGGGAGGGTGGACTATGGCTACACCTTC
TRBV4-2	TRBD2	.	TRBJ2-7	CASSPGGLAEQESPYEQYF	TGTGCCAGCAGCCCAGGAGGACTAGCGGAGCAGGAGAGTCCCTACGAGCAGTACTTC
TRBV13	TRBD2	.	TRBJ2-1	CASSLGLAGPLYNEQFF	TGTGCCAGCAGCCTGGGACTAGCGGGACCCCTCTACAATGAGCAGTTCTTC
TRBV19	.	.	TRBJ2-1	CASSIEDSLSYNEQFF	TGTGCCAGTAGTATAGAGGACTCGCTCTCCTACAATGAGCAGTTCTTC
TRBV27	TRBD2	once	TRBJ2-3	CASRMRLAPSTDTQYF	TGTGCCAGCAGAATGAGACTAGCCCCTAGCACAGATACGCAGTATTTT
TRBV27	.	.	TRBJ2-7	CASSLRGHPAYEQYF	TGTGCCAGCAGTTTGCGTGGACACCCCGCCTACGAGCAGTACTTC
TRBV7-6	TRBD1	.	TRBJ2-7	CASSPWTGSYEQYF	TGTGCCAGCAGCCCCTGGACAGGATCCTACGAGCAGTACTTC
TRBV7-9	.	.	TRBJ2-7	CASSPRPGVGNYEQYF	TGTGCCAGCAGCCCACGTCCAGGGGTAGGGAACTACGAGCAGTACTTC
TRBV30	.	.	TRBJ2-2	CAWSVFGAGELFF	TGTGCCTGGAGTGTATTCGGGGCCGGGGAGCTGTTTTTT
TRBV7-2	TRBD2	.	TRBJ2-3	CASSYPGEGATDTQYF	TGTGCCAGCAGCTATCCGGGGGAGGGAGCCACAGATACGCAGTATTTT
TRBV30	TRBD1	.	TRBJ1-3	CAWDRESGNTIYF	TGTGCCTGGGACAGGGAGTCTGGAAACACCATATATTTT
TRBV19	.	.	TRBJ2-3	CASRAPEGVPDTQYF	TGTGCCAGTAGGGCGCCCGAGGGAGTCCCAGATACGCAGTATTTT
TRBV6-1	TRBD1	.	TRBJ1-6	CASSETPGTDNSPLHF	TGTGCCAGCAGTGAAACCCCGGGGACAGATAATTCACCCCTCCACTTT
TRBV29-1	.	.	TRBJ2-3	CSVEGLASTDTQYF	TGCAGCGTTGAGGGGCTAGCGAGCACAGATACGCAGTATTTT
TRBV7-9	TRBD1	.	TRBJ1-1	CASSQPGQGTEAFF	TGTGCCAGCAGCCAACCAGGACAGGGGACTGAAGCTTTCTTT